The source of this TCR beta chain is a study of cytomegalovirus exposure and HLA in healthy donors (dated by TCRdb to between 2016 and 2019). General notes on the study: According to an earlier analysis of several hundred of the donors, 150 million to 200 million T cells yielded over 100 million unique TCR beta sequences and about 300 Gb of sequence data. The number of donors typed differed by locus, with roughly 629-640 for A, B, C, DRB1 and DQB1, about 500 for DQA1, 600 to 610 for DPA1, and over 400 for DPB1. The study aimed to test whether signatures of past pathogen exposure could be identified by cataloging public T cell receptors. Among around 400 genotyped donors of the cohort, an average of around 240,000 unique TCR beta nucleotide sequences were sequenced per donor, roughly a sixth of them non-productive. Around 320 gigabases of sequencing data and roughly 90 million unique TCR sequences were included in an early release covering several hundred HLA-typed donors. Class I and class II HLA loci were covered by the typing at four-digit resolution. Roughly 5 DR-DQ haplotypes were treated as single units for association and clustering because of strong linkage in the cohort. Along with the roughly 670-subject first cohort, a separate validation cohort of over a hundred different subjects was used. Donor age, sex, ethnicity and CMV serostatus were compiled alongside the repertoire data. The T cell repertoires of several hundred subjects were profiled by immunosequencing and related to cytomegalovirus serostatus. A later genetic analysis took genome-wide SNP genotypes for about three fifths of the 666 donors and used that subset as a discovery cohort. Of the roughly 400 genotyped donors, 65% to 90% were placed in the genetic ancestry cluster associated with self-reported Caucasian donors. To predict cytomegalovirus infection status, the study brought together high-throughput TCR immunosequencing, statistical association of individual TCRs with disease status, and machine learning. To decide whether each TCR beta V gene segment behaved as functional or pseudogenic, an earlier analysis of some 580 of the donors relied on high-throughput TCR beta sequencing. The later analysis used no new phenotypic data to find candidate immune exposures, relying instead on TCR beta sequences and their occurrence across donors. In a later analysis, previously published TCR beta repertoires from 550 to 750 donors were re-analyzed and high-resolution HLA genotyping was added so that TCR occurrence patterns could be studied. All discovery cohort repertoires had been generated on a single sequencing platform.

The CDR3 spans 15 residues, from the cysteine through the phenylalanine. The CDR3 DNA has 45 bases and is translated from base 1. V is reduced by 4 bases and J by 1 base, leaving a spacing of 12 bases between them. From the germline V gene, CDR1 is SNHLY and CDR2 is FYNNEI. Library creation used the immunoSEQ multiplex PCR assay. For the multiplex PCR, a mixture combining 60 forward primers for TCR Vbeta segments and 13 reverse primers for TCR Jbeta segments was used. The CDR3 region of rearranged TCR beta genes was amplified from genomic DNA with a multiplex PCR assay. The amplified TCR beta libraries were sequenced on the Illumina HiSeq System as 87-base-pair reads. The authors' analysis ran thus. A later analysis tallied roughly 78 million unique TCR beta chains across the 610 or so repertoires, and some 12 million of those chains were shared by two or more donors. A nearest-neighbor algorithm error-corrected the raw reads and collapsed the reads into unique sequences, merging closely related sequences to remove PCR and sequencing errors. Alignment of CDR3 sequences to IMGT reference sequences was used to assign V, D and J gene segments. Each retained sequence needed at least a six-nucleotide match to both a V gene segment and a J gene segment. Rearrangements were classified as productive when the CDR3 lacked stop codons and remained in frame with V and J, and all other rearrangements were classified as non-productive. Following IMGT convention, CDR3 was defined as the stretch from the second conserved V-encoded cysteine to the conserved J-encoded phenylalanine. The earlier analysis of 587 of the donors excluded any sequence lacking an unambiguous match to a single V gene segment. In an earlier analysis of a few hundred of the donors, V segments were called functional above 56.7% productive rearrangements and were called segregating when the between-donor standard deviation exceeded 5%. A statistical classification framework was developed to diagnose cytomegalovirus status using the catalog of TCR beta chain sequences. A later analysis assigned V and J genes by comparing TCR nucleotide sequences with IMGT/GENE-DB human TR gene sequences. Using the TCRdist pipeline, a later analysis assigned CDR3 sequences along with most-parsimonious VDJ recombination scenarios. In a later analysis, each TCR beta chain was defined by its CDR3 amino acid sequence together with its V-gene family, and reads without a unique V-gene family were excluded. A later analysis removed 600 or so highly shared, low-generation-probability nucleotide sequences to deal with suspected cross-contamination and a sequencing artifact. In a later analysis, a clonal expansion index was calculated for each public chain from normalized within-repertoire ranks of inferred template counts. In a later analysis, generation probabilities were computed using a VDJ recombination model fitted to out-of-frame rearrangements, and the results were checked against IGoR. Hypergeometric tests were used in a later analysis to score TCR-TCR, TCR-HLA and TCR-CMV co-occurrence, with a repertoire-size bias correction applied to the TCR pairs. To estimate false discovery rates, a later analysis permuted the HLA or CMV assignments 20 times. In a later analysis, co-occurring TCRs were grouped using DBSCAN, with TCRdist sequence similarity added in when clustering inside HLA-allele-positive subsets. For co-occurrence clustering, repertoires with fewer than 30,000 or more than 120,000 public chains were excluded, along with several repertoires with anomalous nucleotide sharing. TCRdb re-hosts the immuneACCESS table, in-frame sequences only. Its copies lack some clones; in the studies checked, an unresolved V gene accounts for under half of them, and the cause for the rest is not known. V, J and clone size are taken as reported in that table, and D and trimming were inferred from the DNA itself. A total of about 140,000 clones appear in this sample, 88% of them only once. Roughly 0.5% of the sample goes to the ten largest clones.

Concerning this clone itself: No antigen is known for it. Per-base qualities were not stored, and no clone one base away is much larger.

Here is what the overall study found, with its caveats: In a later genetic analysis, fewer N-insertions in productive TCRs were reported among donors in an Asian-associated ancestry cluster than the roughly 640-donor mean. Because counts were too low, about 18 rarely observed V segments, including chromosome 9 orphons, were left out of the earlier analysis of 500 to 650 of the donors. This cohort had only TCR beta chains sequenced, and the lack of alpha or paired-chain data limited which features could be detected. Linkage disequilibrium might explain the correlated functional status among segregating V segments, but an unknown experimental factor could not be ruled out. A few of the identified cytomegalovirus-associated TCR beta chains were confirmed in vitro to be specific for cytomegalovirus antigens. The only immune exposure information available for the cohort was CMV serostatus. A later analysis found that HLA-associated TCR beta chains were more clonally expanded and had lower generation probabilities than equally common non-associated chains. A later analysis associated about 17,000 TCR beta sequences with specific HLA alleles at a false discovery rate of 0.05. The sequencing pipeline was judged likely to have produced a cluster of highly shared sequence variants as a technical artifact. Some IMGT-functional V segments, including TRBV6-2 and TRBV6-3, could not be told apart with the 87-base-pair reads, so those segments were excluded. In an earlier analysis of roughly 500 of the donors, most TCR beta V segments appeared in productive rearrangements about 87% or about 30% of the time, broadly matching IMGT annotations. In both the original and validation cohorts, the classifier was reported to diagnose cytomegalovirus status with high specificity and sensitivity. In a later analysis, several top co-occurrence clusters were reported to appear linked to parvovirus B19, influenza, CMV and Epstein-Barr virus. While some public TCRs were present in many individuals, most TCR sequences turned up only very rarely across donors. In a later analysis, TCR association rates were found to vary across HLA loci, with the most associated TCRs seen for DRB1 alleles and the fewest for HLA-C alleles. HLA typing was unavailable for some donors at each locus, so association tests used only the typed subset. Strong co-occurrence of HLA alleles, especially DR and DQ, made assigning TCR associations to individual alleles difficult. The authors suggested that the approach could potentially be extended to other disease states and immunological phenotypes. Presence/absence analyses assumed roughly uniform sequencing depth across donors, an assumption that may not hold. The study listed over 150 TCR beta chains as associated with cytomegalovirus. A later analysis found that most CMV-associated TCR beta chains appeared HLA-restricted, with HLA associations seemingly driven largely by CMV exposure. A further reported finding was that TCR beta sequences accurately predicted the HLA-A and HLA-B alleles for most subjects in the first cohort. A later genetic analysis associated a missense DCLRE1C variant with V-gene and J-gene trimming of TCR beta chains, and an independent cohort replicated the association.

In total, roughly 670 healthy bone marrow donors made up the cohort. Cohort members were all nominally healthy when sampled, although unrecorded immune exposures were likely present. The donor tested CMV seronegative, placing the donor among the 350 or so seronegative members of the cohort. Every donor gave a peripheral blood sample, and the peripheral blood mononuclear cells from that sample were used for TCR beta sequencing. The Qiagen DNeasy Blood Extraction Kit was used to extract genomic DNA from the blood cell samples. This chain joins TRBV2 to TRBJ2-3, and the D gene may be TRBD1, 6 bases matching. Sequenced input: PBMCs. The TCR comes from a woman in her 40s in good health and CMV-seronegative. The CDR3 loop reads CASSGGLGGTDTQYF. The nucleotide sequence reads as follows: TGTGCCAGCAGTGGGGGGCTGGGTGGCACAGATACGCAGTATTTT. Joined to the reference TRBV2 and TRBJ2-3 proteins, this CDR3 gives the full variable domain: EPEVTQTPSHQVTQMGQEVILRCVPISNHLYFYWYRQILGQKVEFLVSFYNNEISEKSEIFDDQFSVERPDGSNFTLKIRSTKLEDSAMYFCASSGGLGGTDTQYFGPGTRLTVL.